This TCR beta chain originates from a study of shared clonotypes between healthy human individuals. Overall study context: The study enrolled a couple of women and three men aged 18 to 49. Each donor contributed plates that comprised three CD4 naive, three CD4 memory, two CD8 naive and one CD8 memory.

Researchers ran the assay at a deep level. Clones were sequenced by immunoSEQ multiplex PCR, and TCRdb holds only the in-frame ones, with some missing. The sample holds 110,000 or so clones, 55% to 80% seen once. General study points: Memory subsets generally showed smaller estimated richness than naive subsets did.

Worth noting for this clone: Its matching antigen is unknown.

Trimming took off 5 bases at V and 5 bases at J, with 16 bases between the two ends. The germline gives CDR1 MNHEY, CDR2 SMNVEV (reference sequence). This CDR3 has 15 amino acids. Sequencing was done on a sample of memory CD8+ T cells sorted from blood. Subset: CD45RO+ cells pooled with CCR7-negative TemRA cells. This TCR derives from a woman aged 25 to 39 in good health. J is TRBJ2-1 and V is TRBV27, with TRBD2 as a possible D gene (5 bases). CDR3 protein: CASSPWASSHNEQFF. The CDR3 nucleotides read TGTGCCAGCAGTCCCTGGGCCTCTAGCCACAATGAGCAGTTCTTC.